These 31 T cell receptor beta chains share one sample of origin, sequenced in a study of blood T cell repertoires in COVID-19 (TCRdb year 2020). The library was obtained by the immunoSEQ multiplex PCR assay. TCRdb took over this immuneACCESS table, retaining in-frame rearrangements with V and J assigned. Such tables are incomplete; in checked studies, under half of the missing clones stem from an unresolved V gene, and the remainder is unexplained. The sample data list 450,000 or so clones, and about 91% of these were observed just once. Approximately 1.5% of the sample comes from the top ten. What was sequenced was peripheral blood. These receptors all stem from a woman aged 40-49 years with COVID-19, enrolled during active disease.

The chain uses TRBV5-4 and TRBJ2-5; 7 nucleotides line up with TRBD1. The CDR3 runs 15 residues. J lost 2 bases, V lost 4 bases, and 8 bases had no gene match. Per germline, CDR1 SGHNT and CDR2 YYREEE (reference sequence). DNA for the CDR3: TGTGCCAGCAGCCCTAGGGACAGATTTCAAGAGACCCAGTACTTC. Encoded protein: CASSPRDRFQETQYF.

CDR3 in amino acids: CASSLKGRGEYGYTF. CDR3 in DNA: TGTGCCAGCAGTTTAAAGGGGAGGGGGGAATATGGCTACACCTTC. V gene TRBV27 combines with J gene TRBJ1-2; maybe TRBD1 (6 bases). With 2 bases removed from V and 5 bases from J, the gap between germline ends came to 15 bases. The CDR3 sequence is 15 residues long. CDR1 and CDR2 (germline): MNHEY, SMNVEV (reference sequence).

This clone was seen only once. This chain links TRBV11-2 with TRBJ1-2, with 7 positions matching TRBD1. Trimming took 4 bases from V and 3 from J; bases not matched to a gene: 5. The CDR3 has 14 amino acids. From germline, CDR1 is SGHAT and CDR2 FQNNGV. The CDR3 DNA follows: TGTGCCAGCAGCTCGGGACAGACGTACTATGGCTACACCTTC. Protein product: CASSSGQTYYGYTF.

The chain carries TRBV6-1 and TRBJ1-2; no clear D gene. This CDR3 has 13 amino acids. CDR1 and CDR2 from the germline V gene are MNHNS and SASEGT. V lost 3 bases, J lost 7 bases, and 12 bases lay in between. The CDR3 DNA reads TGTGCCAGCAGTGACGTCGGGGTTATTGGCTACACCTTC. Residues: CASSDVGVIGYTF.

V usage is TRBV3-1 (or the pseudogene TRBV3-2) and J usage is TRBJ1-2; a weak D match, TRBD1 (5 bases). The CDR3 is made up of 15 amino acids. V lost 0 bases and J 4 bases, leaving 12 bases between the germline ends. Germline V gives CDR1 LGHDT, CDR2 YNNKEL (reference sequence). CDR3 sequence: CASSQESGGVYGYTF. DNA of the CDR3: TGTGCCAGCAGCCAAGAGTCCGGGGGTGTCTATGGCTACACCTTC.

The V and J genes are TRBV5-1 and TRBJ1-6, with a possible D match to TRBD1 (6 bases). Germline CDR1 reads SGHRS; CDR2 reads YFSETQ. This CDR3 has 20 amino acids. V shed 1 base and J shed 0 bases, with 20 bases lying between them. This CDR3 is CASSLRGAERGGSYNSPLHF. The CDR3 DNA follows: TGCGCCAGCAGCTTGCGGGGGGCGGAACGCGGGGGCTCCTATAATTCACCCCTCCACTTT.

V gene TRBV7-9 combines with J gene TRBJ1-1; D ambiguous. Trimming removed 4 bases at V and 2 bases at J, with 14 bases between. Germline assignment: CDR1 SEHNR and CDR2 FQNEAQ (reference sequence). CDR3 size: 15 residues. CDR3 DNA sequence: TGTGCCAGCAGCTCGACAACAGTGAAAAACACTGAAGCTTTCTTT. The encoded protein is CASSSTTVKNTEAFF.

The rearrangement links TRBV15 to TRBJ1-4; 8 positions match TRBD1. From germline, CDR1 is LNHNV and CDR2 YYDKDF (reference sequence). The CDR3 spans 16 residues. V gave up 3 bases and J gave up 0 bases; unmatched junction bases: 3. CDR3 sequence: CATSRGQDTTNEKLFF. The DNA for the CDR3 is TGTGCCACCAGCAGGGGACAGGATACAACTAATGAAAAACTGTTTTTT.

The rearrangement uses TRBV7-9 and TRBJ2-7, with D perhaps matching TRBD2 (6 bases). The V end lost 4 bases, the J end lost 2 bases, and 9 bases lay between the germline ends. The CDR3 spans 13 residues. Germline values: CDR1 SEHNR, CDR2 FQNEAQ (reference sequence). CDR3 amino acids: CASSSSAPYEQYF. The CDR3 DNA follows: TGTGCCAGCAGCTCTAGCGCGCCCTACGAGCAGTACTTC.

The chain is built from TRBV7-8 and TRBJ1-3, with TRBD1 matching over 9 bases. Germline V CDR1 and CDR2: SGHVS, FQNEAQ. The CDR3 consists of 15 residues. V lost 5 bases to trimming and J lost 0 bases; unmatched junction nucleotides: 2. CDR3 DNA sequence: TGTGCCAGCAGCCAGACAGGGGGCTCTGGAAACACCATATATTTT. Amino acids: CASSQTGGSGNTIYF.

DNA for the CDR3: TGTGCCAGTAGTACTACAGAAATCCAAGAGACCCAGTACTTC. Translating gives CASSTTEIQETQYF. The chain combines TRBV19 with TRBJ2-5; D unresolved. Germline lookup yields CDR1 LNHDA and CDR2 SQIVND (reference sequence). V gave up 4 bases and J gave up 1 base, with 10 bases separating them. This CDR3 comprises 14 residues.

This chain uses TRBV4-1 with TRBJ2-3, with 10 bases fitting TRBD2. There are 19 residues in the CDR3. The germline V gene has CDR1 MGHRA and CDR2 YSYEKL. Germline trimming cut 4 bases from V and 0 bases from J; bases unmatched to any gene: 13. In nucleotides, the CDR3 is TGCGCCAGCAGCCGAGAAGCTAGCGGGAGTGAAACTAGCACAGATACGCAGTATTTT. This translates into CASSREASGSETSTDTQYF.

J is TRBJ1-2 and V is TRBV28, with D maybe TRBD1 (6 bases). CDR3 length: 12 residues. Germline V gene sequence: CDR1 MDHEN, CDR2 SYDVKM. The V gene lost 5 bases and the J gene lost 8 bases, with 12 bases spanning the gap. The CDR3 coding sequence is TGTGCCAGCAGTGTAACAGGGACAGGCTACACCTTC. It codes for CASSVTGTGYTF.

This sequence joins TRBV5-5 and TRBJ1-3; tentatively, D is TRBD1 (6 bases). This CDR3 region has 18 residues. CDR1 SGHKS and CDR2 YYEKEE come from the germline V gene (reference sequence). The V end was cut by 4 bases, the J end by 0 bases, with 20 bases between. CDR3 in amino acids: CASSPSLPTGTSGNTIYF. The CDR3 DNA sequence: TGTGCCAGCAGCCCCTCCCTTCCCACAGGGACCTCTGGAAACACCATATATTTT.

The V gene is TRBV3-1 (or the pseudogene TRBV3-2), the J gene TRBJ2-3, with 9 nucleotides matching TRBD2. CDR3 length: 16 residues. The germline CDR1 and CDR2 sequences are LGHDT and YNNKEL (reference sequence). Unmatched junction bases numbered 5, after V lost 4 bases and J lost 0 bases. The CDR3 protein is CASSRLAGSSTDTQYF. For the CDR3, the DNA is TGTGCCAGCAGCCGGCTAGCGGGGTCGAGCACAGATACGCAGTATTTT.

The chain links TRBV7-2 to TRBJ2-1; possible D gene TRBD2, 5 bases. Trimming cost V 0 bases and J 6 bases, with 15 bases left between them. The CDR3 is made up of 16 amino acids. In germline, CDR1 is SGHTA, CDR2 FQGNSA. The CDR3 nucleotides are TGTGCCAGCAGCTTAGCGAGGGCCGCCTCGGGCAATGAGCAGTTCTTC. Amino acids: CASSLARAASGNEQFF.

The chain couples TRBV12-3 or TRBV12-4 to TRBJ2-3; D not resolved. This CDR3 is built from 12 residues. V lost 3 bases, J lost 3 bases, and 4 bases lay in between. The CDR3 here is CASSFLTDTQYF. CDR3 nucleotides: TGTGCCAGCAGTTTTCTGACAGATACGCAGTATTTT.

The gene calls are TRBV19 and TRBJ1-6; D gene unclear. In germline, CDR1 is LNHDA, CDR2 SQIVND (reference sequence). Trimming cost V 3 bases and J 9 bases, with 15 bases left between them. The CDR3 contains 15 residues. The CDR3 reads CASSMVDGRISPLHF. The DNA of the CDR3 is TGTGCCAGTAGTATGGTGGACGGGAGAATTTCACCCCTCCACTTT. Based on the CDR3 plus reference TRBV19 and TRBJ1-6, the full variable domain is DGGITQSPKYLFRKEGQNVTLSCEQNLNHDAMYWYRQDPGQGLRLIYYSQIVNDFQKGDIAEGYSVSREKKESFPLTVTSAQKNPTAFYLCASSMVDGRISPLHFGNGTRLTVT.

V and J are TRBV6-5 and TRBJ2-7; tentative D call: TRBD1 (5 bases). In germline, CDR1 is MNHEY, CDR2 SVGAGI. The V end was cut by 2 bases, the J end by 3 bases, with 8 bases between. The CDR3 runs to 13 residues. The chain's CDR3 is CASSYGHLYEQYF. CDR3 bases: TGTGCCAGCAGTTACGGACACCTCTACGAGCAGTACTTC.

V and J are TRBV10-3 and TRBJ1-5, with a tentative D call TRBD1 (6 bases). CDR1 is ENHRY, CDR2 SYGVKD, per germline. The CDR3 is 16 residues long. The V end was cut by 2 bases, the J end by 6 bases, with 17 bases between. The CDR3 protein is CAISEGDAGAIQPQHF. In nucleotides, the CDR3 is TGTGCCATCAGTGAGGGGGACGCGGGGGCAATTCAGCCCCAGCATTTT.

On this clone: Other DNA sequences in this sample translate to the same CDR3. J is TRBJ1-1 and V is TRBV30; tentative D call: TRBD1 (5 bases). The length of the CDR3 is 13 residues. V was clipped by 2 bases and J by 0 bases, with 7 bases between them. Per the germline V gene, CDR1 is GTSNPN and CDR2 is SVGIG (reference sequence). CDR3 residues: CAWSPGLNTEAFF. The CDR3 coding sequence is TGTGCCTGGAGTCCAGGGTTGAACACTGAAGCTTTCTTT.

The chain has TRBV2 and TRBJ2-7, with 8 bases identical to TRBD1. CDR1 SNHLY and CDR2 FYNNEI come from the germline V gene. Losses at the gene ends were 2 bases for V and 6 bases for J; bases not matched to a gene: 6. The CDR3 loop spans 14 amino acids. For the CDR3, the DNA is TGTGCCAGCAGTGAATACAGGGGGGCAATCGAGCAGTACTTC. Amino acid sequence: CASSEYRGAIEQYF.

The chain's CDR3 is CASSMRLPAKNIQYF. The CDR3 DNA follows: TGTGCCAGTAGTATGAGACTGCCAGCCAAAAACATTCAGTACTTC. V is TRBV19 and J is TRBJ2-4; D is unclear. Germline values: CDR1 LNHDA, CDR2 SQIVND (reference sequence). The CDR3 runs 15 residues. V lost 3 bases and J lost 0, with 9 bases in between.

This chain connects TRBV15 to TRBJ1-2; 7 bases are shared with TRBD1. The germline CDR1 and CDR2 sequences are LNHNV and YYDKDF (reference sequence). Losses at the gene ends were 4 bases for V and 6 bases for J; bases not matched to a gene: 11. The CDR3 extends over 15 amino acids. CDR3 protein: CATSKGTAVGNGYTF. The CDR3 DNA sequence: TGTGCCACCAGCAAAGGGACAGCCGTCGGAAATGGCTACACCTTC.

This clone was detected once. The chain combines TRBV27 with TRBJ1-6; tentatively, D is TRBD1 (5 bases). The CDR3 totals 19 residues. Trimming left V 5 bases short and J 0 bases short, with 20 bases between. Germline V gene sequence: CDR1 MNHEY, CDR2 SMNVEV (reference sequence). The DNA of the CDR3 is TGTGCCAGCAGTCCTCGGGGGGGTTGGGGAAGCTCCTATAATTCACCCCTCCACTTT. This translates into CASSPRGGWGSSYNSPLHF.

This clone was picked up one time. The CDR3 DNA sequence: TGTGCCAGTAGTAGGGACAGGGCGTATAATCAGCCCCAGCATTTT. The encoded protein is CASSRDRAYNQPQHF. V usage is TRBV19 and J usage is TRBJ1-5, with 9 bases matching TRBD1. Germline-derived CDR1 and CDR2 are LNHDA and SQIVND (reference sequence). This CDR3 region has 15 residues. V was pared by 4 bases and J by 4 bases, with 5 bases of the junction left unmatched.

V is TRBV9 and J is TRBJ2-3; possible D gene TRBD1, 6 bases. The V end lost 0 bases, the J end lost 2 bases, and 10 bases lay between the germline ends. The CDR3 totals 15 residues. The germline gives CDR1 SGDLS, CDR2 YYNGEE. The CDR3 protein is CASSVAAGDTDTQYF. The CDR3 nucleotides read TGTGCCAGCAGCGTAGCCGCAGGGGACACAGATACGCAGTATTTT. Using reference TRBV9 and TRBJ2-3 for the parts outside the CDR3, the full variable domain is DSGVTQTPKHLITATGQRVTLRCSPRSGDLSVYWYQQSLDQGLQFLIQYYNGEERAKGNILERFSAQQFPDLHSELNLSSLELGDSALYFCASSVAAGDTDTQYFGPGTRLTVL.

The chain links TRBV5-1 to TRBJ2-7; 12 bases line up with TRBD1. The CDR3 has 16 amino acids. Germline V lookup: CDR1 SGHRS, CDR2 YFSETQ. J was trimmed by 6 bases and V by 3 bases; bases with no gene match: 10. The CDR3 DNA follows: TGCGCCAGCAGCTCCGGACCGGGACAGGGGGCATCCGAGCAGTACTTC. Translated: CASSSGPGQGASEQYF.

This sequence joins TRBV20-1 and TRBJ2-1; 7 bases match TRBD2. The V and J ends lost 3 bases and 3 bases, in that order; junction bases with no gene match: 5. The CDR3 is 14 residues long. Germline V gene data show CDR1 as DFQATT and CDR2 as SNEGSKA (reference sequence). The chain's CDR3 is CSASPGGIYNEQFF. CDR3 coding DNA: TGCAGTGCTAGTCCGGGGGGAATCTACAATGAGCAGTTCTTC.

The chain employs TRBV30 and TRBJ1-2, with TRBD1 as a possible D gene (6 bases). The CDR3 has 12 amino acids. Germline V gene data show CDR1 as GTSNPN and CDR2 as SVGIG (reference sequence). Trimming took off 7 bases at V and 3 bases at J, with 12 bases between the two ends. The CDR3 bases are TGTGCCTACGGGGGGGGCTACTATGGCTACACCTTC. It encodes CAYGGGYYGYTF.

The CDR3 here is CASTSWGRHTEDEQYF. The CDR3 DNA is TGCGCCAGCACCTCCTGGGGCAGGCACACCGAGGACGAGCAGTACTTC. The chain combines TRBV5-1 with TRBJ2-7, with D perhaps matching TRBD1 (5 bases). The CDR3 sequence is 16 residues long. Trimming shortened V by 6 bases and J by 5 bases, and 24 bases separated the two germline ends. Germline V gene data show CDR1 as SGHRS and CDR2 as YFSETQ.